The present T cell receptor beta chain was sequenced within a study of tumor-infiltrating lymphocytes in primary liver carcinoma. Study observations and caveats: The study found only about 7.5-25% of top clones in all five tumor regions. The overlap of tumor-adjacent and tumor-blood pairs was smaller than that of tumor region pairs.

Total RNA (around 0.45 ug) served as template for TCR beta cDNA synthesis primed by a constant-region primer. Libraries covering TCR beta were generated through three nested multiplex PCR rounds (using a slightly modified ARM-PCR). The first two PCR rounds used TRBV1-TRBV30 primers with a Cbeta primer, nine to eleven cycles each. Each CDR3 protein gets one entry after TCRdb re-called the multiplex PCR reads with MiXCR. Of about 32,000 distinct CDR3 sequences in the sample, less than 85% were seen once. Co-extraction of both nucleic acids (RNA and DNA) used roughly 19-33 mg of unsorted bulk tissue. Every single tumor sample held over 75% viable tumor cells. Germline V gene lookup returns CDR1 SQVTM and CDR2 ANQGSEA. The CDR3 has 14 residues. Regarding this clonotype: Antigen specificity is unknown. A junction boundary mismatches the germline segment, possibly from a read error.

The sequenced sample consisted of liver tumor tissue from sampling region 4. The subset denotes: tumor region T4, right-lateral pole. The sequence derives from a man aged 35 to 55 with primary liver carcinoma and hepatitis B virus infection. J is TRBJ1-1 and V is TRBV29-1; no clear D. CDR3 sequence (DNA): TGCAGCGTTCTTCGGATAGATAGCAACACTGAAGCTTTCTTC. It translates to CSVLRIDSNTEAFF.